This T cell receptor (beta chain) was captured by sequencing in a study of blood T cell repertoires in COVID-19. Across the whole study: From the United States, Italy and Spain came samples of acute and convalescent COVID-19. Nucleic acid was either cDNA or gDNA, and it came from T cells, B-cell-depleted T cells, or PBMCs.

The V end was cut by 8 bases, the J end by 0 bases, with 10 bases between. Germline values: CDR1 SGHTA, CDR2 FQGNSA. The CDR3 length is 13 residues. In the authors' methods: Amplification from reference gene primers served as the basis for estimated nucleated cell counts. Sequencing used immunoSEQ multiplex PCR; TCRdb keeps in-frame clones, though not all of them. From that table come the V and J calls and clone size; the DNA was used to work out D and trimming. This table has roughly 100,000 clones, roughly four fifths appearing once. The genes are TRBV7-2 and TRBJ2-5; tentative D call: TRBD1 (5 bases). This clonotype was obtained from a man of 80 years or more with COVID-19, enrolled during active disease. Input material: peripheral blood. CDR3 coding DNA: TGTGCCAGCGCAGGGAAGTACCAAGAGACCCAGTACTTC. This encodes CASAGKYQETQYF.